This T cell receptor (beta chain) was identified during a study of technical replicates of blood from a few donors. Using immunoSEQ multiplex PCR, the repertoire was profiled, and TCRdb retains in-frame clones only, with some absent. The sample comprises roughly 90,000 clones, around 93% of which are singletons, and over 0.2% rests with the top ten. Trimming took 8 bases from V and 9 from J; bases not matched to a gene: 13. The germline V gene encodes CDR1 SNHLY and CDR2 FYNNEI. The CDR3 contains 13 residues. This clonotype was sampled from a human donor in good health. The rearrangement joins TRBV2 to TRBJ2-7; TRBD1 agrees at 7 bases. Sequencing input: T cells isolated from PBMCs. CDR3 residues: CASLGQIGPPQYF. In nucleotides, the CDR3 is TGTGCCAGCCTGGGACAGATTGGACCCCCGCAGTACTTC.